This TCR beta chain was observed in a study of identical twins. V was clipped by 6 bases and J by 0 bases, with 8 bases between them. Germline CDR1 and CDR2: SGHRS and YFSETQ. The CDR3 totals 13 residues. TCRdb passed the 5' RACE reads through MiXCR, listing each CDR3 protein once. The table records more than 400,000 distinct CDR3 sequences, roughly 15% of them present only once. The sample was also linked to a second study, of yellow fever vaccine responses in identical twins.

The chain has TRBV5-1 and TRBJ2-3; no reliable D call. The source of this sequence is a woman aged 18-29 years in good health. Sequenced sample: CD4+ T cells sorted from blood. The CDR3 nucleotides are TGCGCCAGCACAGGACCTAGCACAGATACGCAGTATTTT. Amino acid sequence: CASTGPSTDTQYF.